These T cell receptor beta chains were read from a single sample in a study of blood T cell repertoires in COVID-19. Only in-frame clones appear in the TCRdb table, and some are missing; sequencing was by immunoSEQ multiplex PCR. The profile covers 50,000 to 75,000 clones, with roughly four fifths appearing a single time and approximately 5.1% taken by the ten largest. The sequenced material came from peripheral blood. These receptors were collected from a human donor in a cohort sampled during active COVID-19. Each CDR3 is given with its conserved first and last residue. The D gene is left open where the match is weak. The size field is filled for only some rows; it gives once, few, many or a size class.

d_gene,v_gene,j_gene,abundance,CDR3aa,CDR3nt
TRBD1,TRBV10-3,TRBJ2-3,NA,CAITRTGPTDTQYF,TGTGCCATCACTAGGACAGGCCCCACAGATACGCAGTATTTT
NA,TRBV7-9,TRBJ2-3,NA,CASSSTGLRAGTQYF,TGTGCCAGCAGCTCCACGGGACTCCGAGCGGGTACGCAGTATTTT
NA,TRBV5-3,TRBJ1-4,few,CARSFRQREEKLFF,TGTGCCAGAAGCTTCCGGCAGAGGGAGGAAAAACTGTTTTTT
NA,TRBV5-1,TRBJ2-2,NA,CASTSRGQKNTGELFF,TGCGCCAGCACTTCGCGCGGGCAGAAGAACACCGGGGAGCTGTTTTTT
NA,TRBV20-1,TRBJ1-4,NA,CSASRRLTATNEKLFF,TGCAGTGCTAGTCGGAGGTTAACGGCAACTAATGAAAAACTGTTTTTT
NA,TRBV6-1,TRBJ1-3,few,CASSEALGRPSTPSGNTIYF,TGTGCCAGCAGTGAAGCGCTGGGGCGACCCTCTACGCCCTCTGGAAACACCATATATTTT
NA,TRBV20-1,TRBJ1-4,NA,CSASTGAENEKLFF,TGCAGTGCTAGTACAGGTGCAGAAAATGAAAAACTGTTTTTT
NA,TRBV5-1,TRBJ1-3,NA,CASSLDGGRSGNTIYF,TGCGCCAGCAGCTTGGATGGAGGGCGCTCTGGAAACACCATATATTTT
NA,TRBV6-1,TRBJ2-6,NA,CASSEFSGAASGANVLTF,TGTGCCAGCAGTGAGTTTAGTGGAGCCGCCTCTGGGGCCAACGTCCTGACTTTC
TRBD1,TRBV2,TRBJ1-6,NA,CASRQDRGVGSPLHF,TGTGCCAGCAGGCAGGACAGGGGAGTCGGTTCACCCCTCCACTTT
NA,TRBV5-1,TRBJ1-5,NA,CASSLAGDAGPQHF,TGCGCCAGCAGCTTGGCAGGAGATGCGGGGCCCCAGCATTTT
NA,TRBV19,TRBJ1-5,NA,CASTFRKQNQPQHF,TGTGCCAGTACCTTCAGGAAACAGAATCAGCCCCAGCATTTT
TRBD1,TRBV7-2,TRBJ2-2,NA,CASSPTGRNTGELFF,TGTGCCAGCAGCCCGACAGGGCGCAACACCGGGGAGCTGTTTTTT
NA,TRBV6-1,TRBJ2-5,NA,CASSEGGMGGETQYF,TGTGCCAGCAGTGAAGGGGGGATGGGAGGAGAGACCCAGTACTTC
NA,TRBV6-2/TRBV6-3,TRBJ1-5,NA,CASSSRVNLRQPQHF,TGTGCCAGCAGCTCTCGGGTGAACCTTCGGCAGCCCCAGCATTTT
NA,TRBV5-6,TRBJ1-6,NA,CASSLAQDRNSPLHF,TGTGCCAGCAGCTTGGCACAGGATCGGAATTCACCCCTCCACTTT
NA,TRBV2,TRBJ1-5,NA,CASSVENYQPQHF,TGTGCCAGCAGTGTGGAGAATTATCAGCCCCAGCATTTT
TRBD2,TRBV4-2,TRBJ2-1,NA,CASSQEAGGRDEQFF,TGTGCCAGCAGCCAAGAGGCGGGGGGACGCGATGAGCAGTTCTTC
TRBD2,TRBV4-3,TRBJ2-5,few,CASSQGLGEGQTQYF,TGCGCCAGCAGCCAAGGATTAGGGGAGGGGCAGACCCAGTACTTC
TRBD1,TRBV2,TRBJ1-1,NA,CASGASTGWRAEAFF,TGTGCCAGCGGTGCGTCGACAGGGTGGAGGGCTGAAGCTTTCTTT
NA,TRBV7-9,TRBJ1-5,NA,CASSLGQNQPQHF,TGTGCCAGCAGCTTAGGACAGAATCAGCCCCAGCATTTT
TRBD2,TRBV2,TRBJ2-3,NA,CASSEPSGGGGTDTQYF,TGTGCCAGCAGTGAGCCTAGCGGGGGGGGCGGCACAGATACGCAGTATTTT
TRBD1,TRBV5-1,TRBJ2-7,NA,CASSAVTGSYEQYF,TGCGCCAGCAGCGCGGTGACAGGGTCCTACGAGCAGTACTTC
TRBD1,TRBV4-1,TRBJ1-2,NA,CASSQGGGSYGYTF,TGCGCCAGCAGCCAAGGAGGGGGCAGCTATGGCTACACCTTC
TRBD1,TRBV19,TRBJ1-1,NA,CASSPQQGGAFF,TGTGCCAGTAGTCCCCAACAGGGGGGAGCTTTCTTT
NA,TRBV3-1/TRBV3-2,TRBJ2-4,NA,CASSQDERRLAKNIQYF,TGTGCCAGCAGCCAAGATGAGCGGAGACTAGCCAAAAACATTCAGTACTTC
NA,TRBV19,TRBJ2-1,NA,CASSLGLRNEQFF,TGTGCCAGTAGTCTGGGACTCCGAAATGAGCAGTTCTTC
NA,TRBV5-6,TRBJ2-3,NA,CASSLQGDTQYF,TGTGCCAGCAGCCTCCAGGGAGATACGCAGTATTTT
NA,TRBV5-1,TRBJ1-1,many,CASSLVSENTEAFF,TGCGCCAGCAGCTTGGTATCAGAGAACACTGAAGCTTTCTTT
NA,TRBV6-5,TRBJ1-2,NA,CASSYSPGVYGYTF,TGTGCCAGCAGTTACTCCCCGGGAGTCTATGGCTACACCTTC
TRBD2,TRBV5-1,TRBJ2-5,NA,CASKRSGSGGQETQYF,TGCGCCAGCAAAAGGTCGGGTAGCGGGGGCCAAGAGACCCAGTACTTC
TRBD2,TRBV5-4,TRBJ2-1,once,CASSLTSGTGEQFF,TGTGCCAGCAGCCTGACTAGCGGCACAGGGGAGCAGTTCTTC
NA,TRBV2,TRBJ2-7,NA,CASSEISPGPGSYEQYF,TGTGCCAGCAGTGAGATTTCGCCCGGGCCGGGATCCTACGAGCAGTACTTC
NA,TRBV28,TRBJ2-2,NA,CASSQLTLNTGELFF,TGTGCCAGCAGTCAGTTGACACTGAACACCGGGGAGCTGTTTTTT
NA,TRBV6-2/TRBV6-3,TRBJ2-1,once,CASSSVLRGANNEQFF,TGTGCCAGCAGTTCGGTCCTCCGTGGGGCAAACAATGAGCAGTTCTTC
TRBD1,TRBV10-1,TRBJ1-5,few,CASTGQGKNQPQHF,TGCGCCAGCACAGGACAGGGGAAGAATCAGCCCCAGCATTTT
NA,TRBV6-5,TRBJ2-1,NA,CASRRDNEQFF,TGTGCCAGCAGGAGGGACAATGAGCAGTTCTTC
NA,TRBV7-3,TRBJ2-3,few,CASSSQGGTDTQYF,TGTGCCAGCAGCTCACAGGGCGGCACAGATACGCAGTATTTT
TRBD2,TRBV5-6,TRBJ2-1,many,CASSFSGGPEQFF,TGTGCCAGCAGTTTTAGCGGGGGGCCTGAGCAGTTCTTC
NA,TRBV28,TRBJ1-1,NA,CASTTVNTEAFF,TGTGCCAGCACGACAGTGAACACTGAAGCTTTCTTT
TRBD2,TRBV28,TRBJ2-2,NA,CAASGAGVNTGELFF,TGTGCCGCCAGCGGAGCGGGGGTGAACACCGGGGAGCTGTTTTTT
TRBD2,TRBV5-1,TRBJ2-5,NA,CASSSTGGPLETQYF,TGCGCCAGCAGCTCTACGGGGGGGCCTTTGGAGACCCAGTACTTC
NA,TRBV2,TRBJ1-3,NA,CASSSLDSGNTIYF,TGTGCCAGCAGTTCCCTGGACAGCGGAAACACCATATATTTT
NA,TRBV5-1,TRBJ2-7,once,CARFRGLRAEQYF,TGCGCCAGATTCCGGGGACTTCGAGCAGAGCAGTACTTC
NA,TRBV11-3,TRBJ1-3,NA,CASSLRGPGNTIYF,TGTGCCAGCAGCTTACGAGGTCCTGGAAACACCATATATTTT
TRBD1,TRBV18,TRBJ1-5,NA,CASSPVPGQGLQPQHF,TGTGCCAGCTCACCGGTACCGGGACAGGGTCTTCAGCCCCAGCATTTT
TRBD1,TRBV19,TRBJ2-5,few,CASSLRGRGTQYF,TGTGCCAGTAGTCTCAGGGGGCGTGGGACCCAGTACTTC
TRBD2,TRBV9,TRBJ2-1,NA,CASSVETGGQFF,TGTGCCAGCAGCGTAGAAACGGGGGGGCAGTTCTTC